The TCR beta chain under discussion was sequenced for a study of blood T cell repertoires in COVID-19. Whole-study context: T cells, B-cell-depleted T cells, or PBMCs provided the cDNA or gDNA that served as material.

Germline CDR1 is SGHKS and CDR2 is YYEKEE (reference sequence). The CDR3 totals 16 residues. V was pared by 4 bases and J by 10 bases, with 12 bases of the junction left unmatched. Under the authors' procedure: It was from reference gene primer amplification that nucleated cell counts were estimated. Here immunoSEQ multiplex PCR was the method, and the copy in TCRdb shows in-frame clones only, minus some. V, J and clone size derive from that table, while D and trimming were established from the DNA sequence. The sample contains over 150,000 clones, 65% to 90% of which appear only once. This clonotype was sampled from a woman in her fifties or sixties with COVID-19, enrolled during active disease. Sequencing was carried out using peripheral blood. The V call is TRBV5-5, the J call TRBJ2-1, with 12 bases aligning to TRBD2. CDR3 loop: CASSLRSSGGAGEQFF. The CDR3 DNA is TGTGCCAGCAGCCTCAGGTCTAGCGGGGGGGCCGGAGAGCAGTTCTTC.